The rows below give T cell receptor beta chains drawn from one sample of a study of Siglec-9 on CD8 T cells in melanoma. Sequencing used immunoSEQ multiplex PCR; TCRdb keeps in-frame clones, though not all of them. The top ten hold around 15% of the sample, which has about 1,400 clones, 63% seen once. The sequenced sample was Siglec-9+ CD8+ T cells sorted from blood. These receptors all come from a human donor in good health. The CDR3 runs from the conserved cysteine through the conserved F or W. The D gene is left open where the match is weak. Part of the rows lack a size; the others show once, few, many or a class for expanded clones.

J | D | V | size | CDR3 | DNA
TRBJ2-7 | TRBD2 | TRBV6-5 | few | CASSPLAGGPYEQYF | TGTGCCAGCAGTCCCTTAGCGGGAGGGCCCTACGAGCAGTACTTC
TRBJ2-7 | - | TRBV6-4 | - | CASSASAEAGEQYF | TGTGCCAGCAGTGCCTCGGCGGAGGCGGGAGAGCAGTACTTC
TRBJ2-5 | - | TRBV7-9 | few | CASSFDTETQYF | TGTGCCAGCAGCTTTGACACCGAGACCCAGTACTTC
TRBJ2-1 | TRBD2 | TRBV6-4 | - | CASRAGTSGGSSYNEQFF | TGTGCCAGCAGGGCCGGGACTAGCGGGGGGTCCTCCTACAATGAGCAGTTCTTC
TRBJ1-4 | - | TRBV21-1 | - | CASSILGTEGAGEKLFF | TGTGCCAGCAGCATTTTGGGGACCGAGGGGGCCGGTGAAAAACTGTTTTTT
TRBJ2-7 | TRBD2 | TRBV7-3 | - | CASSLTGGSEQYF | TGTGCCAGCAGCTTAACGGGGGGGTCCGAGCAGTACTTC
TRBJ1-1 | TRBD1 | TRBV5-1 | - | CASSLPGQMNTEAFF | TGCGCCAGCAGCTTGCCGGGACAGATGAACACTGAAGCTTTCTTT
TRBJ1-5 | TRBD1 | TRBV28 | - | CASSFDRGGQPQHF | TGTGCCAGCAGTTTCGACAGGGGTGGTCAGCCCCAGCATTTT
TRBJ1-5 | - | TRBV28 | large | CASRIRNQPQHF | TGTGCCAGCAGGATTCGGAATCAGCCCCAGCATTTT
TRBJ2-7 | - | TRBV7-8 | - | CASSPDTGIIYEQYF | TGTGCCAGCAGTCCCGATACAGGGATAATCTACGAGCAGTACTTC
TRBJ2-1 | TRBD2 | TRBV5-1 | - | CASSLGLAGHNEQFF | TGCGCCAGCAGCCTGGGTCTAGCGGGACACAATGAGCAGTTCTTC
TRBJ1-5 | - | TRBV19 | - | CASSGGVMKPQHF | TGTGCCAGTAGTGGGGGGGTCATGAAGCCCCAGCATTTT
TRBJ2-7 | - | TRBV2 | - | CASSEWIGDGGYEQYF | TGTGCCAGCAGTGAATGGATAGGGGACGGGGGCTACGAGCAGTACTTC
TRBJ1-3 | - | TRBV7-6 | few | CASSLVSGDAPGNTIYF | TGTGCCAGCAGCTTAGTTTCAGGGGATGCCCCTGGAAACACCATATATTTT
TRBJ2-1 | TRBD2 | TRBV6-1 | large | CASTISGGSYNEQFF | TGTGCCAGCACTATTAGCGGGGGCTCCTACAATGAGCAGTTCTTC
TRBJ2-3 | TRBD1 | TRBV23-1 | - | CASSQPGQGTDTQYF | TGCGCCAGCAGTCAACCGGGACAGGGCACAGATACGCAGTATTTT
TRBJ2-1 | TRBD2 | TRBV6-4 | - | CASSDSAGGGHNEQFF | TGTGCCAGCAGTGACTCAGCGGGAGGGGGGCACAATGAGCAGTTCTTC
TRBJ2-3 | - | TRBV6-4 | - | CASSERGGGTDTQYF | TGTGCCAGCAGTGAACGGGGAGGTGGTACAGATACGCAGTATTTT
TRBJ2-2 | TRBD2 | TRBV7-3 | - | CASSPDILAGEMFF | TGTGCCAGCAGCCCAGATATTCTGGCGGGAGAGATGTTTTTT
TRBJ2-7 | - | TRBV13 | - | CASSSREDRYEQYF | TGTGCCAGCAGCTCGAGGGAAGACCGCTACGAGCAGTACTTC
TRBJ2-6 | - | TRBV7-8 | - | CASSRLHYPQSRANVLTF | TGTGCCAGCAGCAGGTTGCATTACCCACAAAGTCGGGCCAACGTCCTGACTTTC
TRBJ1-5 | - | TRBV11-2 | few | CASSLDNSHQPQHF | TGTGCCAGCAGCTTAGATAACAGCCATCAGCCCCAGCATTTT
TRBJ1-2 | TRBD1 | TRBV5-6 | - | CASSTGTGYYGYTF | TGTGCCAGCAGCACCGGGACAGGGTACTATGGCTACACCTTC
TRBJ2-1 | - | TRBV6-5 | - | CASSFGSSYNEQFF | TGTGCCAGCAGTTTCGGGAGCTCCTACAATGAGCAGTTCTTC
TRBJ1-2 | TRBD1 | TRBV5-6 | medium-sized | CASSLGTGAYGYTF | TGTGCCAGCAGCTTGGGGACAGGGGCCTATGGCTACACCTTC
TRBJ2-3 | TRBD2 | TRBV6-4 | - | CASSEAGGSGDTQYF | TGTGCCAGCAGTGAAGCGGGGGGCAGTGGAGATACGCAGTATTTT
TRBJ2-6 | - | TRBV9 | - | CASRGGSGANVLTF | TGTGCCTCGCGAGGGGGTTCTGGGGCCAACGTCCTGACTTTC
TRBJ2-7 | - | TRBV7-9 | - | CASSGGRLYEQYF | TGTGCCAGCAGCGGTGGCAGGCTCTACGAGCAGTACTTC
TRBJ1-1 | TRBD1 | TRBV6-6 | once | CASSYSGQGLAEAFF | TGTGCCAGCAGTTACTCCGGACAGGGTTTGGCTGAAGCTTTCTTT
TRBJ2-3 | - | TRBV5-8 | - | CASSFPGPSSTDTQYF | TGTGCCAGCAGCTTCCCGGGACCATCTAGCACAGATACGCAGTATTTT
TRBJ1-2 | - | TRBV19 | - | CASSIHPRGYGYTF | TGTGCCAGTAGTATCCACCCTCGGGGCTATGGCTACACCTTC
TRBJ2-7 | TRBD2 | TRBV11-3 | - | CASSLGGEGYEQYF | TGTGCCAGCAGCTTAGGAGGGGAGGGCTACGAGCAGTACTTC
TRBJ2-5 | - | TRBV4-1 | - | CASSQVPQQETQYF | TGCGCCAGCAGCCAAGTCCCCCAACAAGAGACCCAGTACTTC
TRBJ1-1 | TRBD1 | TRBV6-4 | - | CASSDSGQGAFF | TGTGCCAGCAGTGACTCAGGACAGGGGGCTTTCTTT
TRBJ2-7 | - | TRBV27 | large | CASSSYEQYF | TGTGCCAGCAGCTCCTACGAGCAGTACTTC
TRBJ2-1 | - | TRBV27 | - | CASSGFYNEQFF | TGTGCCAGCAGCGGCTTCTACAATGAGCAGTTCTTC
TRBJ2-3 | TRBD1 | TRBV6-1 | once | CASSEAVGGADTQYF | TGTGCCAGCAGTGAAGCCGTAGGGGGCGCAGATACGCAGTATTTT
TRBJ2-3 | TRBD2 | TRBV9 | - | CASSVMPGGSTDTQYF | TGTGCCAGCAGCGTAATGCCGGGGGGTAGCACAGATACGCAGTATTTT
TRBJ2-2 | TRBD2 | TRBV19 | - | CATELAGPNTGELFF | TGTGCCACCGAGCTAGCGGGACCGAACACCGGGGAGCTGTTTTTT
TRBJ2-6 | - | TRBV6-1 | - | CASSETEQGLSGANVLTF | TGTGCCAGCAGTGAGACCGAACAGGGACTCTCTGGGGCCAACGTCCTGACTTTC
TRBJ2-7 | TRBD1 | TRBV28 | - | CASSSRLQDRVWGEQYF | TGTGCCAGCAGTTCCCGGCTCCAAGACAGGGTATGGGGGGAGCAGTACTTC